The rows below give T cell receptor beta chains drawn from one sample of a study of blood T cell repertoires in COVID-19. Clones were read by immunoSEQ multiplex PCR, and TCRdb kept only the in-frame ones, dropping some. The sample has hundreds of thousands of clones, about 87% seen once. The sample consisted of PBMCs or T cells enriched from blood (not recorded which). The source is a woman between 45 and 60 years old who had recovered from COVID-19. The CDR3 runs from the conserved cysteine through the conserved F or W. The D gene is left open where the match is weak. For some rows the clone size is stated as once, few or many, or as a class when expanded; others skip it.

>TRBV7-3|.|TRBD1|TRBJ1-1
CASSSGGDTEAFF
TGTGCCAGCAGCTCAGGGGGTGATACTGAAGCTTTCTTT
>TRBV19|.|TRBD1|TRBJ1-5
CASSGRQGARLPGQPQHF
TGTGCCAGTAGTGGACGACAGGGGGCACGTTTACCCGGTCAGCCCCAGCATTTT
>TRBV15|.|.|TRBJ1-4
CATSRDRGSNEKLFF
TGTGCCACCAGCAGAGATCGGGGGTCGAATGAAAAACTGTTTTTT
>TRBV27|.|TRBD1|TRBJ1-3
CASSGQGAGEDTIYF
TGTGCCAGCAGTGGACAGGGGGCAGGGGAGGACACCATATATTTT
>TRBV6-2/TRBV6-3|.|TRBD1|TRBJ1-5
CASSSGTGVAQPQHF
TGTGCCAGCAGTTCCGGGACAGGGGTTGCTCAGCCCCAGCATTTT
>TRBV9|.|TRBD2|TRBJ2-3
CASSPPSGGSSDTQYF
TGTGCCAGCAGCCCGCCTAGCGGGGGGTCCTCAGATACGCAGTATTTT
>TRBV4-3|.|.|TRBJ2-1
CASSQVVQGYEQFF
TGCGCCAGCAGCCAAGTGGTCCAGGGCTATGAGCAGTTCTTC
>TRBV4-1|.|.|TRBJ2-4
CASSSRQVQYF
TGCGCCAGCAGCTCCCGACAAGTTCAGTACTTC
>TRBV7-2|.|TRBD1|TRBJ2-3
CASRLTGGTDTQYF
TGTGCCAGCAGGTTGACAGGGGGCACAGATACGCAGTATTTT
>TRBV12-3/TRBV12-4|.|.|TRBJ1-1
CASSLDSATEAFF
TGTGCCAGCAGTTTGGACAGCGCCACTGAAGCTTTCTTT
>TRBV2|.|.|TRBJ2-3
CASKNREGADTQYF
TGTGCCAGCAAGAACAGGGAGGGGGCAGATACGCAGTATTTT
>TRBV28|.|TRBD1|TRBJ2-2
CASSFVTGMNTGELFF
TGTGCCAGCAGTTTCGTGACAGGGATGAACACCGGGGAGCTGTTTTTT
>TRBV19|.|TRBD1|TRBJ1-5
CASQGTGPYSNQPQHF
TGTGCCAGTCAAGGGACAGGGCCCTATAGCAATCAGCCCCAGCATTTT
>TRBV5-1|.|.|TRBJ1-1
CASSFTAGAEAFF
TGCGCCAGCAGCTTCACAGCGGGAGCTGAAGCTTTCTTT
>TRBV7-9|.|.|TRBJ2-7
CASSFHRDYEQYF
TGTGCCAGCAGCTTTCACAGGGACTACGAGCAGTACTTC
>TRBV10-3|once|.|TRBJ1-2
CAISRTGGTNYGYTF
TGTGCCATCAGTCGAACGGGAGGCACTAACTATGGCTACACCTTC
>TRBV7-9|.|TRBD1|TRBJ1-4
CASSEDRVLFF
TGTGCCAGCAGCGAGGACAGGGTGCTGTTTTTT
>TRBV9|.|.|TRBJ1-2
CASSVGPGELGYTF
TGTGCCAGCAGCGTAGGACCGGGTGAGCTGGGCTACACCTTC
>TRBV7-9|.|.|TRBJ1-4
CASSFPGDEKLFF
TGTGCCAGCAGCTTCCCGGGAGATGAAAAACTGTTTTTT
>TRBV30|once|TRBD1|TRBJ1-2
CACWTGGTNYGYTF
TGTGCCTGCTGGACAGGGGGTACCAACTATGGCTACACCTTC
>TRBV7-9|.|.|TRBJ1-2
CASSLLREGGYTF
TGTGCCAGCAGCTTACTCAGGGAAGGTGGCTACACCTTC
>TRBV28|.|.|TRBJ1-5
CASGTGHSYQPQHF
TGTGCCAGCGGAACGGGACACTCATATCAGCCCCAGCATTTT
>TRBV3-1/TRBV3-2|.|.|TRBJ2-1
CASSQERNEQFF
TGTGCCAGCAGCCAAGAGAGAAATGAGCAGTTCTTC
>TRBV25-1|.|.|TRBJ2-1
CASSGSANEQFF
TGTGCCAGCAGTGGGAGCGCGAATGAGCAGTTCTTC
>TRBV7-2|.|.|TRBJ2-2
CASSLGGGWNGELFF
TGTGCCAGCAGCTTAGGGGGAGGTTGGAACGGGGAGCTGTTTTTT
>TRBV10-3|.|TRBD1|TRBJ1-4
CAISEQGVPEKLFF
TGTGCCATCAGTGAACAGGGGGTCCCTGAAAAACTGTTTTTT
>TRBV13|.|TRBD1|TRBJ2-2
CASSPLGTGGTGELFF
TGTGCCAGCAGCCCCCTGGGGACAGGGGGCACCGGGGAGCTGTTTTTT
>TRBV6-5|.|TRBD2|TRBJ2-7
CATSGTSYEQYF
TGTGCCACCTCCGGGACTAGCTACGAGCAGTACTTC
>TRBV5-1|.|TRBD2|TRBJ2-1
CASSVTSGGSYNEQFF
TGCGCCAGCAGCGTAACTAGCGGGGGCTCCTACAATGAGCAGTTCTTC
>TRBV13|.|TRBD1|TRBJ1-2
CASSPGTGNYGYTF
TGTGCCAGCAGTCCCGGGACAGGGAACTATGGCTACACCTTC
>TRBV3-1/TRBV3-2|.|.|TRBJ1-6
CASSQVVQVGNSPLHF
TGTGCCAGCAGCCAAGTAGTTCAGGTGGGCAATTCACCCCTCCACTTT
>TRBV4-1|.|.|TRBJ1-2
CASSQIDSPELGYTF
TGCGCCAGCAGCCAGATCGACAGCCCTGAGCTCGGCTACACCTTC
>TRBV7-2|.|.|TRBJ1-3
CASSPRQTGNTIYF
TGTGCCAGCAGCCCGAGACAGACCGGAAACACCATATATTTT
>TRBV24-1|once|.|TRBJ2-3
CATMGGTTISTDTQYF
TGTGCCACTATGGGGGGTACGACAATAAGCACAGATACGCAGTATTTT
>TRBV19|once|.|TRBJ1-2
CASSEEIGYGYTF
TGTGCCAGTAGTGAAGAGATCGGGTATGGCTACACCTTC
>TRBV5-6|.|TRBD1|TRBJ1-2
CASSLVGDRGRYGYTF
TGTGCCAGCAGCTTGGTGGGGGACAGGGGTCGATATGGCTACACCTTC
>TRBV5-1|.|TRBD2|TRBJ2-2
CASSHLSGVNTGELFF
TGCGCCAGCAGCCACCTTAGCGGGGTAAACACCGGGGAGCTGTTTTTT
>TRBV28|.|TRBD1|TRBJ1-2
CASGQGFYGYTF
TGTGCCAGCGGACAGGGGTTCTATGGCTACACCTTC
>TRBV6-4|.|TRBD2|TRBJ2-2
CASISLAGGNTGELFF
TGTGCCAGCATTTCACTAGCGGGGGGGAACACCGGGGAGCTGTTTTTT
>TRBV25-1|.|.|TRBJ1-1
CASSEAGNTEAFF
TGTGCCAGCAGTGAAGCCGGGAACACTGAAGCTTTCTTT
>TRBV30|.|TRBD1|TRBJ1-3
CAWSSQGVPGNTIYF
TGTGCCTGGAGTTCCCAGGGGGTCCCTGGAAACACCATATATTTT
>TRBV7-2|few|.|TRBJ2-6
CASSSPQVPGANVLTF
TGTGCCAGCAGCTCACCACAGGTGCCTGGGGCCAACGTCCTGACTTTC
>TRBV5-6|.|TRBD1|TRBJ1-2
CASSLFAGGGYTF
TGTGCCAGCAGCTTATTCGCAGGGGGTGGCTACACCTTC
>TRBV7-2|.|.|TRBJ2-6
CASAPVAGANVLTF
TGTGCCAGCGCCCCGGTTGCTGGGGCCAACGTCCTGACTTTC
>TRBV30|.|TRBD1|TRBJ1-2
CAWRGTGGYGYTF
TGTGCCTGGAGGGGGACAGGGGGTTATGGCTACACCTTC